This T cell receptor beta chain stems from a study of T cell changes during pregnancy in multiple sclerosis. The protocol was immunoSEQ multiplex PCR, while the TCRdb copy is restricted to in-frame clones and leaves out a portion. The sample contains 42,000 or so clones, 94% of which appear only once. Germline CDR1 SGHRS, CDR2 YFSETQ. This CDR3 spans 14 amino acids. V was pared by 0 bases and J by 2 bases, with 9 bases between. Sample: CD4+ T cells from peripheral blood mononuclear cells, taken after pregnancy. The rearrangement joins TRBV5-1 to TRBJ2-7; no definite D call. The source is a female donor with multiple sclerosis, enrolled in a pregnancy study. DNA for the CDR3: TGCGCCAGCAGCTTGGAATCTGGGCCCTACGAGCAGTACTTC. This codes for CASSLESGPYEQYF. Complete variable domain (other parts from reference TRBV5-1 and TRBJ2-7): KAGVTQTPRYLIKTRGQQVTLSCSPISGHRSVSWYQQTPGQGLQFLFEYFSETQRNKGNFPGRFSGRQFSNSRSEMNVSTLELGDSALYLCASSLESGPYEQYFGPGTRLTVT.